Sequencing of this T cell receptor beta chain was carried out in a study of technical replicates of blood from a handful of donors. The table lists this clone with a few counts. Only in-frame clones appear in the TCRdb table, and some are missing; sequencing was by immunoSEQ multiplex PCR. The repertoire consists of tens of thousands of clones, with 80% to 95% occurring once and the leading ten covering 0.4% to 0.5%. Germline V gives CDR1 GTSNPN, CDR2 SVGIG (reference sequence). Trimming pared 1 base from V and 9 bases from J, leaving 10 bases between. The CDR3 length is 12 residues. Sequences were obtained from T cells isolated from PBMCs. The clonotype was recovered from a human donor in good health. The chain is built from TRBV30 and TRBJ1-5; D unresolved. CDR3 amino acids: CAWSDQTGPQHF. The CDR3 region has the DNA TGTGCCTGGAGTGATCAGACGGGGCCCCAGCATTTT.